The clone carrying this T cell receptor beta chain turned up a few times. The target antigen is unknown. From the RT-PCR reads, TCRdb called clonotypes with MiXCR, one entry per CDR3 protein. There are 150,000 to 200,000 distinct CDR3 sequences in the sample; about a tenth occur only once, and around 12% lies in the top ten. This record belongs to a study of response to subunit inactivated influenza vaccine. V was trimmed by 4 bases and J by 5 bases, leaving 15 bases between them. In germline, CDR1 is SGHTA, CDR2 FQGNSA. The CDR3 totals 14 residues. Overall study findings and caveats: Every seasonal influenza vaccination brings in few new T cells, the authors suggested.

This TCR came from a man aged 45-65 years who received an inactivated influenza vaccine. The V gene is TRBV7-2, the J gene TRBJ2-7; D uncertain. Source: non-naive T cells sorted from PBMCs, taken roughly 47 days after vaccination. The CDR3 reads CASSSRTGPHEQYF. DNA for the CDR3: TGTGCCAGCAGCTCTCGGACCGGCCCGCACGAGCAGTACTTC.